Each of the 13 T cell receptor beta chains below was sequenced from the same sample in a study of beta chain features in type 1 diabetes. Expressed TCRB transcripts were sequenced, since all the RNA that had been isolated was reverse transcribed. The protocol was immunoSEQ multiplex PCR, while the TCRdb copy is restricted to in-frame clones and leaves out a portion. Of about 250,000 clones listed, over 12% are singletons. Sequenced: naive CD4+ T cells from blood. The receptor source for this set is a woman aged 40 to 50 in good health.

CDR3: CASSAQETRLNTEAFF. Written as DNA, the CDR3 is TGTGCCAGCAGTGCACAGGAGACTCGGTTGAACACTGAAGCTTTCTTT. The gene calls are TRBV6-1 and TRBJ1-1, with a tentative D call TRBD1 (5 bases). Between the trimmed V and J ends, which lost 4 bases and 0 bases, there was a span of 15 bases. Germline-derived CDR1 and CDR2 are MNHNS and SASEGT. This CDR3 comprises 16 residues.

This clone was picked up a small number of times. The chain links TRBV4-3 to TRBJ2-2; the D is unclear. The CDR3 sequence is 14 residues long. In germline, CDR1 is LGHNA, CDR2 YSLEER. Trimming pared 2 bases from V and 7 bases from J, leaving 11 bases between. The CDR3 coding sequence is TGCGCCAGCAGCCAAATCCTCGGCGGCGGGGAGCTGTTTTTT. Translating it yields CASSQILGGGELFF.

The chain is built from TRBV5-1 and TRBJ2-7; 8 bases align to TRBD2. Germline V gives CDR1 SGHRS, CDR2 YFSETQ. The CDR3 is 13 residues long. The J segment lost 6 bases and the V segment lost 4 bases, leaving 6 bases of the junction unmatched. The CDR3 DNA reads TGCGCCAGCAGCCAAGCCCGGGAGGGCGAGCAGTACTTC. As protein: CASSQAREGEQYF.

V is TRBV9 and J is TRBJ2-5, with TRBD2 matching 10 bases. The CDR3 is 15 amino acids. From germline, CDR1 is SGDLS and CDR2 YYNGEE. Trimming cost V 0 bases and J 6 bases; bases outside gene matches: 5. This CDR3 is CASSVEVAGGQTQYF. DNA of the CDR3: TGTGCCAGCAGCGTAGAGGTAGCGGGGGGTCAGACCCAGTACTTC.

This clone has more than one count but fewer than ten. V is TRBV2 and J is TRBJ1-2; D possibly corresponds to TRBD1 (6 bases). Germline V gives CDR1 SNHLY, CDR2 FYNNEI. The CDR3 has 13 residues. The germline V and J ends were trimmed by 2 bases and 4 bases, with 8 bases remaining between them. Here the CDR3 reads CASSEQGFYGYTF. CDR3 in DNA: TGTGCCAGCAGTGAACAGGGGTTCTATGGCTACACCTTC.

The chain has TRBV4-3 and TRBJ2-1, with 12 nucleotides matching TRBD2. This CDR3 region has 15 residues. V shed 2 bases, J shed 7 bases, and the junction held 3 bases outside the gene matches. Per the germline V gene, CDR1 is LGHNA and CDR2 is YSLEER. DNA of the CDR3: TGCGCCAGCAGCCAACTAGCGGGGGGGGTAAATGAGCAGTTCTTC. It translates to CASSQLAGGVNEQFF.

The sample holds a few counts of this clone. This chain uses TRBV27 with TRBJ1-5; D might be TRBD1 (6 bases). Per germline, CDR1 MNHEY and CDR2 SMNVEV (reference sequence). The CDR3 is made up of 15 amino acids. V was clipped by 5 bases and J by 1 base, with 12 bases between them. The CDR3 DNA follows: TGTGCCAGCAGTCTTGACAGGCGAAGCAATCAGCCCCAGCATTTT. This sequence encodes CASSLDRRSNQPQHF.

In this sample, this clone turned up a few times. The rearrangement links TRBV19 to TRBJ2-3; 9 positions agree with TRBD2. J lost 3 bases, V lost 1 base, and 8 bases had no gene match. The germline gives CDR1 LNHDA, CDR2 SQIVND (reference sequence). This CDR3 comprises 17 residues. The CDR3 DNA follows: TGTGCCAGTAGTATAGTGGCGGGGGGGCCAGTTACAGATACGCAGTATTTT. Translation gives CASSIVAGGPVTDTQYF.

This clone occurred a few times. V is TRBV9 and J is TRBJ1-2; 7 bases map to TRBD1. CDR1 and CDR2 (germline): SGDLS, YYNGEE. This CDR3 comprises 14 residues. V shed 3 bases, J shed 11 bases, and the junction held 13 bases outside the gene matches. Here the CDR3 reads CASSARRDSASYTF. The CDR3 bases are TGTGCCAGCAGCGCCCGAAGGGACAGTGCCTCTTACACCTTC.

This chain uses TRBV19 with TRBJ1-2; D call uncertain. In germline, CDR1 is LNHDA, CDR2 SQIVND (reference sequence). This CDR3 contains 13 residues. V lost 1 base, J lost 6 bases, and 9 bases lay in between. CDR3 region: CASSIAPRDGYTF. CDR3 coding DNA: TGTGCCAGTAGTATAGCTCCGAGGGATGGCTACACCTTC.

In this sample, this clone turned up a few times. This chain connects TRBV7-2 to TRBJ1-1; D possibly corresponds to TRBD1 (5 bases). The V gene lost 5 bases and the J gene lost 2 bases, with 12 bases spanning the gap. The length of the CDR3 is 14 residues. Germline assignment: CDR1 SGHTA and CDR2 FQGNSA. CDR3 in amino acids: CASSKDRVNTEAFF. As DNA, the CDR3 is TGTGCCAGCAGCAAAGACAGAGTTAACACTGAAGCTTTCTTT.

This clone appeared a few times. One end of the junction does not line up with germline, which may come from a read error. This chain joins TRBV19 and TRBJ2-5, with a tentative D call TRBD2 (5 bases). This CDR3 spans 15 amino acids. The V gene's germline CDR1 is LNHDA and CDR2 SQIVND (reference sequence). CDR3 amino acids: CVSSFGRGVQETQYF. The CDR3 nucleotides are TGTGTCAGTAGTTTCGGACGGGGAGTTCAAGAGACCCAGTACTTC.

The rearrangement uses TRBV21-1 and TRBJ2-7; the table assigns TRBD1, which was not confirmed against the DNA. TRBV21-1 is a pseudogene locus. This CDR3 has 19 residues. The CDR3 reads CASSKYSLRGRGRPVEQYF. CDR3 DNA sequence: TGTGCCAGCAGCAAATATAGTTTGAGAGGCAGGGGGCGCCCCGTTGAGCAGTACTTC.